The next 23 T cell receptor beta chains were all read from a single sample in a study of T cells in localized non-small cell lung cancer. Data came from immunoSEQ multiplex PCR; TCRdb stores just in-frame clones and leaves some out. The data hold 900 to 1,200 clones, with about 17% observed a single time. The starting material was lung tumor tissue, obtained before any cancer treatment. These receptors were obtained from a woman between 40 and 69 years old with stage II lung adenocarcinoma.

This clone is classed as medium-sized (0.01 to 0.1%). The chain recombines TRBV9 with TRBJ1-2, with 7 bases identical to TRBD1. V lost 2 bases to trimming and J lost 2 bases; unmatched junction nucleotides: 3. Germline lookup yields CDR1 SGDLS and CDR2 YYNGEE. This CDR3 spans 14 amino acids. The CDR3 region is CASSVRTGNYGYTF. CDR3 DNA: TGTGCCAGCAGCGTCAGGACAGGAAACTATGGCTACACCTTC.

The chain uses TRBV19 and TRBJ2-3; TRBD2 matches at 7 bases. The CDR3 is made up of 14 amino acids. V shed 5 bases, J shed 3 bases, and the junction held 5 bases outside the gene matches. The V gene's germline CDR1 is LNHDA and CDR2 SQIVND (reference sequence). The CDR3, as DNA: TGTGCCAGTAGTCGTGGACTAGGGACAGATACGCAGTATTTT. Its protein product is CASSRGLGTDTQYF.

The table lists this clone with a few counts. The gene calls are TRBV6-8 and TRBJ2-7, with TRBD2 as a possible D gene (7 bases). The V end was cut by 0 bases, the J end by 6 bases, with 18 bases between. Germline assignment: CDR1 MNHGY and CDR2 SAAAGT. The CDR3 has 16 residues. CDR3 in amino acids: CASSYSMGGRMGEQYF. The DNA of the CDR3 is TGTGCCAGCAGTTACTCGATGGGGGGGCGGATGGGCGAGCAGTACTTC.

This clone rates as medium-sized. The V call is TRBV11-3, the J call TRBJ1-1; TRBD1 is a possible D gene (5 bases). This CDR3 region has 16 residues. Trimming cost V 5 bases and J 7 bases, with 23 bases left between them. Germline CDR1 and CDR2: SGHNT and YENEEA. The CDR3: CASSVMGSLTVLEAFF. The DNA of the CDR3 is TGTGCCAGCAGCGTCATGGGATCGCTGACAGTCCTTGAAGCTTTCTTT.

This clone was observed a few times. The chain combines TRBV19 with TRBJ1-3; 8 bases are shared with TRBD1. Trimming cost V 4 bases and J 2 bases; bases outside gene matches: 7. Germline CDR1 and CDR2: LNHDA and SQIVND (reference sequence). CDR3 length: 16 amino acids. The CDR3 bases are TGTGCCAGTAGTACCGGACAGGGATTACCTGGAAACACCATATATTTT. This translates into CASSTGQGLPGNTIYF. Full variable domain (remainder filled in from reference TRBV19 and TRBJ1-3): DGGITQSPKYLFRKEGQNVTLSCEQNLNHDAMYWYRQDPGQGLRLIYYSQIVNDFQKGDIAEGYSVSREKKESFPLTVTSAQKNPTAFYLCASSTGQGLPGNTIYFGEGSWLTVV.

In its sample, this clone is medium-sized. This rearrangement joins TRBV11-3 to TRBJ2-1; 13 nucleotides match TRBD2. CDR1 and CDR2 from the germline V gene are SGHNT and YENEEA. The CDR3 length is 16 residues. V lost 1 base and J lost 3; bases outside the gene matches: 0. CDR3: CASSLGTSGGYNEQFF. As DNA, the CDR3 is TGTGCCAGCAGCTTAGGGACTAGCGGGGGCTACAATGAGCAGTTCTTC.

The CDR3 DNA reads TGTGCCAGCAGCCCCCCCGACAGATTCTATGGCTACACCTTC. It specifies CASSPPDRFYGYTF. The rearrangement links TRBV28 to TRBJ1-2; D possibly corresponds to TRBD1 (5 bases). Germline CDR1 and CDR2: MDHEN and SYDVKM. V dropped 6 bases and J dropped 4 bases, with 15 bases sitting between them. This CDR3 has 14 residues.

The genes are TRBV15 and TRBJ2-7; possible D gene TRBD1, 6 bases. The V end lost 0 bases, the J end lost 2 bases, and 17 bases lay between the germline ends. Germline V gives CDR1 LNHNV, CDR2 YYDKDF (reference sequence). This CDR3 has 17 residues. The DNA for the CDR3 is TGTGCCACCAGCAGAGATATAAGCGACACAGGGACCTACGAGCAGTACTTC. Protein product: CATSRDISDTGTYEQYF. Supplemented by reference TRBV15 and TRBJ2-7, the full variable domain reads DAMVIQNPRYQVTQFGKPVTLSCSQTLNHNVMYWYQQKSSQAPKLLFHYYDKDFNNEADTPDNFQSRRPNTSFCFLDIRSPGLGDTAMYLCATSRDISDTGTYEQYFGPGTRLTVT.

This chain uses TRBV19 with TRBJ1-2, with D maybe TRBD1 (5 bases). This CDR3 contains 12 residues. The germline V gene encodes CDR1 LNHDA and CDR2 SQIVND (reference sequence). V gave up 9 bases and J gave up 0 bases, with 8 bases separating them. The CDR3 here is CASQGSNYGYTF. Here the CDR3 DNA reads TGTGCCAGCCAGGGATCTAACTATGGCTACACCTTC. The variable domain in full, with the rest retrieved from reference TRBV19 and TRBJ1-2, is DGGITQSPKYLFRKEGQNVTLSCEQNLNHDAMYWYRQDPGQGLRLIYYSQIVNDFQKGDIAEGYSVSREKKESFPLTVTSAQKNPTAFYLCASQGSNYGYTFGSGTRLTVV.

This chain joins TRBV11-3 and TRBJ2-2, with TRBD2 identical over 7 bases. The germline V gene has CDR1 SGHNT and CDR2 YENEEA. The V segment lost 2 bases and the J segment 4 bases; nucleotides outside the gene matches: 7. This CDR3 has 16 amino acids. CDR3 coding DNA: TGTGCCAGCAGCTTAAACGAACTAGCGAGCACCGGGGAGCTGTTTTTT. Translated: CASSLNELASTGELFF.

This clone is labeled as medium-sized (0.01 to 0.1%). The chain links TRBV4-1 to TRBJ2-1; TRBD2 matches 7 bases. CDR1 MGHRA and CDR2 YSYEKL come from the germline V gene. Unmatched junction bases numbered 15, after V lost 4 bases and J lost 6 bases. The CDR3 extends over 17 amino acids. CDR3 residues: CASSPGVGGGPGNEQFF. In nucleotides, the CDR3 is TGCGCCAGCAGCCCCGGAGTGGGGGGAGGGCCCGGCAATGAGCAGTTCTTC.

Judged by abundance, this clone is large. This specimen includes other DNA sequences encoding the same CDR3. This sequence joins TRBV6-8 and TRBJ1-1; D is undetermined. CDR1 and CDR2 from the germline V gene are MNHGY and SAAAGT. With 0 bases removed from V and 2 bases from J, the gap between germline ends came to 7 bases. The CDR3 contains 14 residues. The CDR3 protein is CASSYSTLNTEAFF. CDR3 in DNA: TGTGCCAGCAGTTACTCGACACTTAACACTGAAGCTTTCTTT.

This clone has only a few counts. The chain joins TRBV28 to TRBJ1-1; D may be TRBD1 (5 bases). The CDR3 totals 14 residues. Germline CDR1 MDHEN, CDR2 SYDVKM. The V end was cut by 2 bases, the J end by 8 bases, with 15 bases between. The CDR3 nucleotides are TGTGCCAGCAGTTTAAACGTGTGGGGCAACGAAGCTTTCTTT. Its translation: CASSLNVWGNEAFF.

In its sample, this clone ranks as medium-sized. The chain couples TRBV11-3 to TRBJ2-3, with a weak D call TRBD1 (6 bases). The CDR3 covers 14 residues. Germline lookup yields CDR1 SGHNT and CDR2 YENEEA. V gave up 4 bases and J gave up 4 bases, with 12 bases separating them. As DNA, the CDR3 is TGTGCCAGCAGCTCGAACTCAGGGGCAGATACGCAGTATTTT. Residues: CASSSNSGADTQYF.

This clone is deemed hyperexpanded (1% or more). The V call is TRBV19, the J call TRBJ1-4, with 7 bases lining up with TRBD1. V lost 4 bases to trimming and J lost 8 bases; unmatched junction nucleotides: 7. Germline loops: CDR1 LNHDA, CDR2 SQIVND (reference sequence). CDR3 length: 14 amino acids. The CDR3 loop reads CASSNTGVEEKLFF. The CDR3 DNA sequence: TGTGCCAGTAGTAACACAGGGGTAGAAGAAAAACTGTTTTTT.

This clone was detected only a few times. The chain employs TRBV11-3 and TRBJ2-2; 10 bases are a match to TRBD1. In germline, CDR1 is SGHNT, CDR2 YENEEA. J gave up 7 bases and V 5 bases, and 16 bases lay outside the gene matches. The CDR3 covers 18 residues. CDR3 coding DNA: TGTGCCAGCAGCGCAACTCCTCCGGGACAGGGGCATGTCGGGGAGCTGTTTTTT. Its translation: CASSATPPGQGHVGELFF.

The rearrangement uses TRBV29-1 and TRBJ2-1, with 7 bases that match TRBD1. V shed 1 base and J 4 bases; nucleotides not matched to a gene: 4. Germline-derived CDR1 and CDR2 are SQVTM and ANQGSEA. This CDR3 has 14 residues. The CDR3 protein is CSVEVRGNYNEQFF. The CDR3 nucleotides read TGCAGCGTTGAAGTCAGGGGGAATTACAATGAGCAGTTCTTC.

This clone came up a few times. The V call is TRBV6-8, the J call TRBJ2-5, with D tentatively TRBD1 (5 bases). Between the trimmed V and J ends, which lost 0 bases and 5 bases, there was a span of 16 bases. From germline, CDR1 is MNHGY and CDR2 SAAAGT. There are 16 residues in the CDR3. The CDR3: CASSYSGQGSGETQYF. The CDR3 coding sequence is TGTGCCAGCAGTTACTCGGGGCAGGGATCGGGCGAGACCCAGTACTTC.

This clone was detected only a few times. V usage is TRBV11-3 and J usage is TRBJ2-6; 7 bases match TRBD1. Germline CDR1 SGHNT, CDR2 YENEEA. The CDR3 loop spans 15 amino acids. The V segment lost 5 bases and the J segment 3 bases; nucleotides outside the gene matches: 4. CDR3 bases: TGTGCCAGCAGCCGAACAGGGGATGGGGCCAACGTCCTGACTTTC. It encodes CASSRTGDGANVLTF.

There are a few counts of this clone. The V gene is TRBV28, the J gene TRBJ1-2; D is ambiguous. Trimming removed 4 bases at V and 7 bases at J, with 10 bases between. The CDR3 is 12 residues long. Germline CDR1 is MDHEN and CDR2 is SYDVKM. This CDR3 is CASSWTKAGYTF. CDR3 sequence (DNA): TGTGCCAGCAGTTGGACTAAAGCTGGCTACACCTTC.

This clone is termed medium-sized. The chain carries TRBV6-7 and TRBJ2-7; D remains ambiguous. TRBV6-7 qualifies as an ORF whose function is uncertain. Trimming cost V 0 bases and J 7 bases, with 4 bases left between them. CDR3 size: 11 residues. CDR3 sequence: CASSYSGEQYF. CDR3 nucleotides: TGTGCCAGCAGTTACTCGGGGGAGCAGTACTTC.

The V gene is TRBV28, the J gene TRBJ1-6; 11 bases map to TRBD1. CDR3 size: 15 residues. The trim removed 6 bases at V and 7 bases at J, leaving 5 bases unmatched. Per the germline V gene, CDR1 is MDHEN and CDR2 is SYDVKM. CDR3 region: CASRYWDRGNSPLHF. For the CDR3, the DNA is TGTGCCAGCAGGTATTGGGACAGGGGGAATTCACCCCTCCACTTT.

The chain joins TRBV10-3 to TRBJ2-7; D gene unclear. CDR3 length equals 12 residues. V was shortened by 2 bases and J by 4 bases, with 6 bases between the two germline ends. Germline values: CDR1 ENHRY, CDR2 SYGVKD. CDR3 amino acids: CAISERKYEQYF. CDR3 nucleotides: TGTGCCATCAGTGAGAGGAAATACGAGCAGTACTTC.